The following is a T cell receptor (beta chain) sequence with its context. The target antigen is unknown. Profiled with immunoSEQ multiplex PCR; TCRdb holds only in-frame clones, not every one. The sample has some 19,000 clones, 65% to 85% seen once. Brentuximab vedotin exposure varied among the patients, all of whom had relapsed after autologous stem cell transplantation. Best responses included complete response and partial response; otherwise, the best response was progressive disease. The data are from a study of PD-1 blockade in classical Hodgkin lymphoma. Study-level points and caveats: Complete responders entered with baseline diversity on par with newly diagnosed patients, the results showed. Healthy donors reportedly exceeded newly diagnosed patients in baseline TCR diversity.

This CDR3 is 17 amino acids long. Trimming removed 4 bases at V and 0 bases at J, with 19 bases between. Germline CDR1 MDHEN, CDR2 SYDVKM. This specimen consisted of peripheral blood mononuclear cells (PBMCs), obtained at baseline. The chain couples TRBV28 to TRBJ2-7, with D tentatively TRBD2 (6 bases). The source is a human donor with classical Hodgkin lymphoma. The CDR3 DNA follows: TGTGCCAGCAGTTCCCCGGGGGAGGTTGGGATCTCCTACGAGCAGTACTTC. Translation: CASSSPGEVGISYEQYF.